This T cell receptor beta chain was documented in a study of cytomegalovirus exposure and HLA in healthy donors. Broader study findings: A classifier reportedly called cytomegalovirus status with high sensitivity and specificity. Investigators reported 150 to 200 TCR beta chains as tied to cytomegalovirus.

Sequenced by immunoSEQ multiplex PCR; TCRdb stores in-frame clones only, minus some. The sample has over 150,000 clones; 86% are singletons. The CDR3 runs 15 residues. The germline CDR1 and CDR2 sequences are LGHNA and YNFKEQ. V was shortened by 1 base and J by 4 bases, with 11 bases between the two germline ends. Comments on this clone: Its antigen remains unidentified.

Sequenced sample: PBMCs. The sequence derives from a woman aged 30 to 39 in good health and CMV-seronegative. The chain combines TRBV4-2 with TRBJ2-1; D perhaps matches TRBD1 (6 bases). CDR3 sequence (DNA): TGTGCCAGCAGCCAAGGAACGGGACAATACAATGAGCAGTTCTTC. Translated: CASSQGTGQYNEQFF.